These 7 T cell receptor beta chains were sequenced from one sample in a study of T cell changes during pregnancy in multiple sclerosis (dated by TCRdb to about 2019). The library came from the immunoSEQ multiplex PCR assay. Held by TCRdb, this immuneACCESS table contains in-frame sequences only and omits some clones. Under half of the omission traces to an unresolved V gene where checked; the cause of the rest is unknown. The sample table lists 59,000 or so clones, about 93% of them with a count of one. Less than 3% of the sample comes from the top ten. Sequencing used peripheral blood, obtained in the third trimester of pregnancy. These TCRs come from a female donor in good health, enrolled as a control in a pregnancy study.

The V call is TRBV18, the J call TRBJ2-7; D uncertain. Deletions cut 1 base from V and 0 bases from J, with 4 bases between. Looked up from germline, CDR1 is KGHSH and CDR2 is LQKENI. This CDR3 spans 13 amino acids. This CDR3 reads CASSPQSSYEQYF. As DNA, the CDR3 is TGTGCCAGCTCACCACAGAGCTCCTACGAGCAGTACTTC.

For the CDR3, the DNA is TGTGCCAGCAGTTACGGTTTTGGTGAAGCTTTCTTT. Translating it yields CASSYGFGEAFF. The J gene is TRBJ1-1, the V gene TRBV25-1; no definite D call. Germline V CDR1 and CDR2: MGHDK, SYGVNS. The V end was cut by 5 bases, the J end by 7 bases, with 11 bases between. The CDR3 spans 12 residues.

V is TRBV7-2 and J is TRBJ2-5; TRBD2 aligns across 9 bases. Losses at the gene ends were 3 bases for V and 5 bases for J; bases not matched to a gene: 7. There are 15 residues in the CDR3. Per the germline V gene, CDR1 is SGHTA and CDR2 is FQGNSA. This chain's CDR3 is CASSFGGGAFETQYF. Here the CDR3 DNA reads TGTGCCAGCAGCTTCGGCGGGGGGGCCTTTGAGACCCAGTACTTC. The full variable domain, its missing parts supplied by reference TRBV7-2 and TRBJ2-5, is GAGVSQSPSNKVTEKGKDVELRCDPISGHTALYWYRQSLGQGLEFLIYFQGNSAPDKSGLPSDRFSAERTGGSVSTLTIQRTQQEDSAVYLCASSFGGGAFETQYFGPGTRLLVL.

This rearrangement joins TRBV6-1 to TRBJ2-1; 7 bases are shared with TRBD2. With V trimmed by 6 bases and J by 2 bases, 4 bases remained unmatched. CDR3 length equals 14 residues. Germline V gene lookup returns CDR1 MNHNS and CDR2 SASEGT. Written as DNA, the CDR3 is TGTGCCAGCAGCTGGGGGGGACCCTACAATGAGCAGTTCTTC. Translating it yields CASSWGGPYNEQFF.

This clone was observed a few times. One junction end disagrees with the germline gene, perhaps due to a read error. The chain combines TRBV6-5 with TRBJ2-7; D ambiguous. The CDR3 is made up of 10 amino acids. Germline CDR1 and CDR2: MNHEY and SVGAGI. The CDR3 reads CASSPSVVLF. DNA for the CDR3: TGTGCCAGCAGCCCGTCGGTCGTTTTATTC.

The chain has TRBV7-6 and TRBJ2-1; 11 nucleotides line up with TRBD2. Looked up from germline, CDR1 is SGHVS and CDR2 is FNYEAQ. With 1 base clipped from V and 9 bases from J, the junction kept 8 bases outside the gene matches. The length of the CDR3 is 16 residues. CDR3 bases: TGTGCCAGCAGCTTAGTAACTAGCGGGAGAGGTAGTGAGCAGTTCTTC. This translates into CASSLVTSGRGSEQFF.

The V gene is TRBV9, the J gene TRBJ1-2; unclear D gene. This CDR3 contains 14 residues. Trimming took off 0 bases at V and 8 bases at J, with 14 bases between the two ends. Germline CDR1 reads SGDLS; CDR2 reads YYNGEE. CDR3 region: CASSVGSYERGYTF. The CDR3 DNA reads TGTGCCAGCAGCGTAGGGAGTTATGAGCGGGGCTACACCTTC.